This TCR beta chain appears in the sequencing data of a study of long-term antiretroviral therapy in people with HIV. At the level of the study: Collection dates of the earliest samples fall about a decade before the 2015 immediate-ART recommendation. Study results and limitations: Blood draws took place between 2004 and 2017 and possibly involved older ART regimens.

CDR1 is SGDLS, CDR2 YYNGEE, per germline. The CDR3 sequence is 16 residues long. V was clipped by 3 bases and J by 0 bases; unmatched bases: 6. As for this clone: Its target is not known.

Version v3.0 of the immunoSEQ assay was performed at survey level. Some clones are missing from TCRdb's copy, which holds only in-frame ones; the method was immunoSEQ multiplex PCR. The repertoire holds 13,000 or so clones, 75% to 85% seen once, with around 13% in the top ten. The receptor was isolated from a man in his forties or fifties with HIV. The chain carries TRBV9 and TRBJ2-3, with TRBD2 identical over 8 bases. The sequenced sample was unsorted PBMCs, obtained 3.2 years before starting antiretroviral therapy. CDR3 loop: CASSAPGGASTDTQYF. CDR3 sequence (DNA): TGTGCCAGCAGCGCCCCGGGGGGGGCAAGCACAGATACGCAGTATTTT. Complete variable domain (other parts from reference TRBV9 and TRBJ2-3): DSGVTQTPKHLITATGQRVTLRCSPRSGDLSVYWYQQSLDQGLQFLIQYYNGEERAKGNILERFSAQQFPDLHSELNLSSLELGDSALYFCASSAPGGASTDTQYFGPGTRLTVL.